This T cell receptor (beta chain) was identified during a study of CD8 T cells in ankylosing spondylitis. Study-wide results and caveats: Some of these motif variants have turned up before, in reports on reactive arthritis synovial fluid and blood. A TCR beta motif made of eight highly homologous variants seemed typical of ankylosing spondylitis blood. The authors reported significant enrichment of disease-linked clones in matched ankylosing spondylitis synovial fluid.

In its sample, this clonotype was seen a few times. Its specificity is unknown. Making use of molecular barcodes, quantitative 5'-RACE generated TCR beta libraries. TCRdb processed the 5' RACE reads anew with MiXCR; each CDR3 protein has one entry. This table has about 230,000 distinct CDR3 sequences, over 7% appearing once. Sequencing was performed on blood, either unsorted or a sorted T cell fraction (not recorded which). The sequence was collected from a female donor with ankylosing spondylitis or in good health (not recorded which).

The CDR3 spells CASSVGLAGETQYF. CDR3 sequence (DNA): TGTGCCAGCAGCGTAGGACTAGCGGGAGAGACCCAGTACTTC. The chain employs TRBV9 and TRBJ2-5; 10 bases match TRBD2. Losses at the gene ends were 0 bases for V and 4 bases for J; bases not matched to a gene: 0. The CDR3 is made up of 14 amino acids. CDR1 and CDR2 from the germline V gene are SGDLS and YYNGEE.